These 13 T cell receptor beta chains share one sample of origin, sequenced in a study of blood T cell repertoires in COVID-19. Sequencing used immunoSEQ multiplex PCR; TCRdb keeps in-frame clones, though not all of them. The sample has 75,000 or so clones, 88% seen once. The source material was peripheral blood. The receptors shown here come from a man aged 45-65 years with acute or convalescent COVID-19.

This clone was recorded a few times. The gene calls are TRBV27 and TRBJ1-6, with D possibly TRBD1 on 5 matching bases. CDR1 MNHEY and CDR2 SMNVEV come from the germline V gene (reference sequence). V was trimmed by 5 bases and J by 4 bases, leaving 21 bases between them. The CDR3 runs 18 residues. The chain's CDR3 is CASSLIPGGPPYNSPLHF. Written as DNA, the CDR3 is TGTGCCAGCAGTCTCATCCCGGGGGGACCCCCTTATAATTCACCCCTCCACTTT.

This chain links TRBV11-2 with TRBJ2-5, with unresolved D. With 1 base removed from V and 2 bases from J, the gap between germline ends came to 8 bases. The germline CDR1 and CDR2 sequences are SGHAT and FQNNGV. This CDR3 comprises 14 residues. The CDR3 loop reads CASSLGRRQETQYF. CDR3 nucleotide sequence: TGTGCCAGCAGCTTAGGCAGGCGACAAGAGACCCAGTACTTC.

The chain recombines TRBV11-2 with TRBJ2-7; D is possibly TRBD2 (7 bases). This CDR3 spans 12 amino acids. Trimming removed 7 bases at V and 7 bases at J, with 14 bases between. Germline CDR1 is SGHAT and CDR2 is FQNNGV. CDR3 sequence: CASNGGRGEQYF. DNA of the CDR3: TGTGCCAGCAACGGGGGGCGCGGGGAGCAGTACTTC.

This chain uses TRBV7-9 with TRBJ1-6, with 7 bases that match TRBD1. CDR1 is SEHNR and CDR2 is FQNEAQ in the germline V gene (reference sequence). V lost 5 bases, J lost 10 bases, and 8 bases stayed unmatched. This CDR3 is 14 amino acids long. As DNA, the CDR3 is TGTGCCAGCAGCCAACAGGGGAGTGGATCACCCCTCCACTTT. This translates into CASSQQGSGSPLHF. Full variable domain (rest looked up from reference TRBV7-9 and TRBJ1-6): DTGVSQNPRHKITKRGQNVTFRCDPISEHNRLYWYRQTLGQGPEFLTYFQNEAQLEKSRLLSDRFSAERPKGSFSTLEIQRTEQGDSAMYLCASSQQGSGSPLHFGNGTRLTVT.

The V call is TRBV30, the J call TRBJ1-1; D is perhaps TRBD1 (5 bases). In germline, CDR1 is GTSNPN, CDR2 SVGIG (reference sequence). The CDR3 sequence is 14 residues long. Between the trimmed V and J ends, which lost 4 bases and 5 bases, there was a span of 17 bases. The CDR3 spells CAWMRGWMGTEAFF. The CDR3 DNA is TGTGCCTGGATGCGGGGGTGGATGGGGACTGAAGCTTTCTTT. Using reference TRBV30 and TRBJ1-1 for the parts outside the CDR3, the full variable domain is SQTIHQWPATLVQPVGSPLSLECTVEGTSNPNLYWYRQAAGRGLQLLFYSVGIGQISSEVPQNLSASRPQDRQFILSSKKLLLSDSGFYLCAWMRGWMGTEAFFGQGTRLTVV.

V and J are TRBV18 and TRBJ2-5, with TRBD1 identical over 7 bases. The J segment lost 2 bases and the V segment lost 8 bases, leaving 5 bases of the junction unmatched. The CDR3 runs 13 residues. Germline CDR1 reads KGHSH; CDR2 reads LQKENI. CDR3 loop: CASTGTAQETQYF. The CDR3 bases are TGTGCCAGCACGGGGACAGCACAAGAGACCCAGTACTTC.

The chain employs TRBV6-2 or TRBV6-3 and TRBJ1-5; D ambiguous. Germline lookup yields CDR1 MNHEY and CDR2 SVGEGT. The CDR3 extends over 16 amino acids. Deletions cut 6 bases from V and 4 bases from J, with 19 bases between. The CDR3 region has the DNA TGTGCCAGCAGGCCTCACTTGGCGGCGAGGAATCAGCCCCAGCATTTT. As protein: CASRPHLAARNQPQHF.

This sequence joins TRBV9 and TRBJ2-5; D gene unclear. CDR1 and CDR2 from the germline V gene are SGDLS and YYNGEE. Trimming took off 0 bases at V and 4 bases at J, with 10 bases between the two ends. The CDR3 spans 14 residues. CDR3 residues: CASSVEARGETQYF. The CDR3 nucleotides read TGTGCCAGCAGCGTAGAAGCCAGAGGAGAGACCCAGTACTTC.

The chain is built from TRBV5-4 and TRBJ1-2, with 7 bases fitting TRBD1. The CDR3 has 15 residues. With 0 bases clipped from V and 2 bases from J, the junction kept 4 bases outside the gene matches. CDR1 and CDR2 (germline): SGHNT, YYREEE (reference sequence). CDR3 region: CASSLGVRGNYGYTF. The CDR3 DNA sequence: TGTGCCAGCAGCTTGGGTGTCAGGGGGAACTATGGCTACACCTTC.

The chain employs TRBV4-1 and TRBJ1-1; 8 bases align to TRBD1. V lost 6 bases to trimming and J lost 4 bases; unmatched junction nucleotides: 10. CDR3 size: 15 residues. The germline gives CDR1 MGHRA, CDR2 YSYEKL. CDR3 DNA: TGCGCCAGCAGACCCCTGACAGGGGTCTCCACTGAAGCTTTCTTT. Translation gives CASRPLTGVSTEAFF.

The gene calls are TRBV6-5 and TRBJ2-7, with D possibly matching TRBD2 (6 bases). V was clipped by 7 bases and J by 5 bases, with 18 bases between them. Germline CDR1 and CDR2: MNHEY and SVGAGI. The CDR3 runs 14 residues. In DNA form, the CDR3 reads TGTGCCAGCATGCGCGGGACGCCATCCCACGAGCAGTACTTC. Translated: CASMRGTPSHEQYF.

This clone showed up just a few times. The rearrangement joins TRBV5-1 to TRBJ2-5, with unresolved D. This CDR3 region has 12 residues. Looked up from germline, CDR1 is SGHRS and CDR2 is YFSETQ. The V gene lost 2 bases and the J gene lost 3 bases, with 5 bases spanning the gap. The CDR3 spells CASSFFEETQYF. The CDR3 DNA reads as TGCGCCAGCAGCTTCTTTGAAGAGACCCAGTACTTC.

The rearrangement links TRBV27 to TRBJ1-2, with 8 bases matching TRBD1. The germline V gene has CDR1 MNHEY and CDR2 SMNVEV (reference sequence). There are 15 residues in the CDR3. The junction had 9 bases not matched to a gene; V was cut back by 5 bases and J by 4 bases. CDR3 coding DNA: TGTGCCAGCAGTCCCGGACAGGGCCCTGGCTATGGCTACACCTTC. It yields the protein CASSPGQGPGYGYTF.